The 5 T cell receptor beta chains listed next were all sequenced from one sample in a study of T cells after yellow fever vaccination. TCRdb recomputed calls from the 5' RACE reads with MiXCR, one row per CDR3 protein. Of 250,000 to 350,000 distinct CDR3 sequences in the sample, less than 9.5% were seen once. Sequences were derived from CD4+ T cells sorted from PBMCs, sampled 5 days after the yellow fever booster vaccination. The receptors shown here come from a young man who received the YFV17D yellow fever vaccine.

V and J are TRBV12-3 or TRBV12-4 and TRBJ1-1; 7 bases map to TRBD1. V shed 7 bases and J 7 bases; nucleotides not matched to a gene: 6. The length of the CDR3 is 12 residues. CDR3 bases: TGTGCCAGCAAAGGACAGGTGGGTGAAGCTTTCTTT. Translated, it gives CASKGQVGEAFF.

The chain couples TRBV7-2 to TRBJ2-7; 8 bases are shared with TRBD1. Germline trimming cut 3 bases from V and 3 bases from J; bases unmatched to any gene: 7. Germline CDR1 SGHTA, CDR2 FQGNSA. The CDR3 covers 15 residues. The CDR3 nucleotides are TGTGCCAGCAGCTTGGGGGACAGGAACTTCTACGAGCAGTACTTC. Translated, it gives CASSLGDRNFYEQYF.

The sample holds many counts of this clonotype. The rearrangement joins TRBV6-5 to TRBJ1-6, with D perhaps matching TRBD1 (6 bases). The CDR3 runs 15 residues. V was pared by 2 bases and J by 7 bases, with 12 bases between. Germline CDR1 is MNHEY and CDR2 is SVGAGI. CDR3: CASSYEKGTNSPLHF. Here the CDR3 DNA reads TGTGCCAGCAGTTACGAGAAGGGGACAAATTCACCCCTCCACTTT.

The genes are TRBV7-3 and TRBJ2-3, with D maybe TRBD2 (5 bases). This CDR3 is 16 amino acids long. The V end lost 4 bases, the J end lost 6 bases, and 20 bases lay between the germline ends. Germline CDR1 SGHTA, CDR2 FQGTGA. The CDR3 region has the DNA TGTGCCAGCAGCTCCACTCCCCGGGGTTTAGCGGATACGCAGTATTTT. This encodes CASSSTPRGLADTQYF.

There are many counts of this clonotype. The chain joins TRBV10-3 to TRBJ2-5; 7 bases agree with TRBD1. The CDR3 spans 16 residues. Germline loops: CDR1 ENHRY, CDR2 SYGVKD. Trimming cost V 3 bases and J 1 base; bases outside gene matches: 8. The CDR3 DNA is TGTGCCATCAGTGACCCGGTGGGACAGATCCAAGAGACCCAGTACTTC. This translates into CAISDPVGQIQETQYF.